What follows are 5 T cell receptor beta chains derived from one specimen sequenced in a study of regulatory T cells in long-lasting Graves disease. Time point described: persistent/refractory GD, antithyroid drugs over 5 years with positive TRAb. Making the TCR library involved RNA that had been extracted from PBMCs. Sequencing libraries for TCR beta were prepared with iRepertoire HTBI primers and Arm-PCR of CDR3 regions. A single record per CDR3 protein comes from TCRdb applying MiXCR to the multiplex PCR reads. The sample has 400,000 or so distinct CDR3 sequences; around 20% are singletons. Sample: peripheral blood mononuclear cells (PBMCs), taken when the disease was refractory, from a patient treated with antithyroid drugs. The source of these receptors is a female donor with Graves disease.

The chain joins TRBV15 to TRBJ1-1; no clear D. The V end was cut by 0 bases, the J end by 0 bases, with 8 bases between. CDR3 length equals 15 residues. Per germline, CDR1 LNHNV and CDR2 YYDKDF (reference sequence). The CDR3 spells CATSRDLTVNTEAFF. In nucleotides, the CDR3 is TGTGCCACCAGCAGAGATCTAACGGTGAACACTGAAGCTTTCTTT.

The rearrangement uses TRBV5-1 and TRBJ1-4; D is ambiguous. The V gene lost 4 bases and the J gene lost 7 bases, with 14 bases spanning the gap. Germline CDR1 SGHRS, CDR2 YFSETQ. The CDR3 runs 14 residues. In DNA, the CDR3 is TGCGCCAGCAGCCCGACCCTAGGGAGTGAAAAACTGTTTTTT. Translated: CASSPTLGSEKLFF.

The chain carries TRBV7-3 and TRBJ2-5, with D unresolved. Trimming removed 5 bases at V and 1 base at J, with 14 bases between. This CDR3 contains 15 residues. CDR1 is SGHTA, CDR2 FQGTGA, per germline. The CDR3 is CASSLTGFAQETQYF. The CDR3 DNA reads as TGTGCCAGCAGCCTTACCGGATTTGCCCAAGAGACCCAGTACTTC. The full variable domain, with the rest looked up from reference TRBV7-3 and TRBJ2-5, is GAGVSQTPSNKVTEKGKYVELRCDPISGHTALYWYRQSLGQGPEFLIYFQGTGAADDSGLPNDRFFAVRPEGSVSTLKIQRTERGDSAVYLCASSLTGFAQETQYFGPGTRLLVL.

There are a few counts of this clonotype. The genes are TRBV3-1 and TRBJ2-1; 9 positions agree with TRBD2. Germline V lookup: CDR1 LGHDT, CDR2 YNNKEL (reference sequence). This CDR3 contains 16 residues. After removal of 3 bases from V and 4 bases from J, the junction contained 7 bases not matched to a gene. The DNA of the CDR3 is TGTGCCAGCAGCCAGGAGACTAGCGGAGCTTACAATGAGCAGTTCTTC. The encoded protein is CASSQETSGAYNEQFF.

V is TRBV18 and J is TRBJ2-5; 11 bases are shared with TRBD2. Germline V gene data show CDR1 as KGHSH and CDR2 as LQKENI. V shed 3 bases, J shed 9 bases, and the junction held 9 bases outside the gene matches. The CDR3 consists of 15 residues. The CDR3 nucleotides are TGTGCCAGCTCACCCTGGACTAGCGGGTTGGAGGCCCAGTACTTC. This sequence encodes CASSPWTSGLEAQYF.